This TCR beta chain was sequenced for a study of blood T cell repertoires in COVID-19. TCRdb's copy holds only in-frame clones and misses some; the assay was immunoSEQ multiplex PCR. The data contain roughly 70,000 clones, 89% of them singletons. The CDR3 length is 17 residues. V lost 1 base and J lost 4; bases outside the gene matches: 6. Germline V lookup: CDR1 SGHTA, CDR2 FQGTGA. What was sequenced was peripheral blood. The source is a woman in her fifties or sixties with active COVID-19. The chain is built from TRBV7-3 and TRBJ2-1; 11 bases align to TRBD2. The CDR3 reads CASSLISLAGGYNEQFF. The CDR3 DNA reads as TGTGCCAGCAGCTTAATCTCCCTAGCGGGAGGATACAATGAGCAGTTCTTC.